This TCR beta chain was retrieved from a study of beta chain features in type 1 diabetes (dated by TCRdb to between 2017 and 2018). Notes on the research overall: Patients and healthy donors did not differ in mean age, gender distribution, total cell number or subset yield. A total of some 100,000,000 sorted cells were examined across all samples, and a strong correlation was observed between cell number per subset and RNA yield. The study compared TCRB repertoires of sorted circulating CD4+ T cell subsets between recently diagnosed type 1 diabetes patients and matched healthy donors. Naive and central memory subsets were obtained from all 30 or so donors, but regulatory and stem cell-like memory subsets were isolated from only 8 patients and roughly eight healthy donors.

A few counts support this clone. Its antigen is still unknown. No clone much larger than this one lies a single base away; base qualities are absent. The High Capacity cDNA Reverse Transcription Kit was used to reverse transcribe all of the isolated RNA, meaning that expressed TCRB transcripts were what got sequenced. Deep immunoSEQ sequencing was performed on naive, central memory and regulatory T cell samples, with an average of roughly 3.5 million total reads per sample. After sorted cells were lysed in RLT buffer, RNA was extracted with DNase-treated RNeasy Micro or Mini kits, with the choice depending on cell number. Each cell subset was processed separately to prevent cross-contamination, with patient and healthy donor samples processed together. The immunoSEQ multiplex PCR was used to amplify TCRB sequences from cDNA, generating 87-bp fragments that spanned the CDR3 region. Amplicons were sequenced on the Illumina HiSeq platform. The authors' analysis ran thus. Synthetic template baselines were used to correct PCR bias computationally, reads within Hamming distance 2 were collapsed together, and singletons that could not be merged were discarded. Reads were aligned against IMGT to assign V, D and J genes, CDR3 length and insertions or deletions at six rearrangement sites. Within each subset, clonotype counts were normalized to the number of sorted cells before true diversity and Gini coefficients were calculated with the tcR R package. The overlap coefficient, calculated on TCRB nucleotide sequences, was used to quantify repertoire sharing. Out-of-frame TCRB sequences from naive cells were analyzed to stand in for the pre-selection repertoire. What TCRdb holds here is the immuneACCESS table cut down to in-frame rearrangements. Part of the clones is not present; checked against another copy, under half of the missing clones reflect an unresolved V gene, and the others are unexplained. D and trimming were read from the DNA, whereas the V and J calls and clone size are those reported in that table. Recorded for this sample are over 700,000 clones; about a sixth of them occurred a single time. The leading ten clones occupy 0.023% of the sample.

V trim: 6 bases; J trim: 7 bases; unmatched bases: 11. Including the terminal cysteine and phenylalanine, the CDR3 comprises 14 residues. Of the read, only the CDR3 DNA is kept; its 42 bases are in frame from base 1. CDR1 MDHEN and CDR2 SYDVKM were looked up in the germline V gene. The full study reports these points: Type 1 diabetes patients showed a moderate but significant shortening of TCRB CDR3 length in all four CD4+ subsets. Only small numbers of individuals were included in the HLA sub-analyses, which left unresolved whether HLA type had any influence on TCRB rearrangement. Shorter templates might have been favored by PCR, but patient and control samples were amplified and corrected together, so both groups would have been affected equally by any skew. Because cDNA was sequenced instead of genomic DNA, highly expressing activated cells could be over-represented, though the groups showed no difference in activation or CD3 levels. Naive, central memory and regulatory TCRB repertoires appeared to be more similar among patients than among healthy donors. Patients with type 1 diabetes made fewer insertions and deleted more nucleotides at VDJ recombination sites, implying thymic rearrangement abnormalities.

Each donor gave one peripheral blood draw, about 110 mL on average, collected into heparinised tubes. Naive, central memory, regulatory and stem cell-like memory CD4+ T cells were sorted on a BD FACSAria II using a panel including CD45RO, CCR7, CD25, CD127, CD95 and CD27. Every sorted population had a purity above 95%. PBMCs were isolated right away by Lymphoprep density gradient centrifugation and were stained directly, without culture. Samples were stained and sorted in pairs, with one healthy donor and one patient per experiment, so that batch effects were minimized. This sequence was found in a woman aged 18-30 years in good health. The sequenced material came from naive CD4+ T cells from blood. This sample's cell subset or site label indicates: true naive CD4+ T cells. This sequence uses TRBV28 and TRBJ1-1, with TRBD1 identical over 7 junction bases. This receptor carries the CDR3 CASRLLQGYREAFF. The nucleotides are TGTGCCAGCAGACTTTTACAGGGGTACCGTGAAGCTTTCTTT.